This is a list of T cell receptor beta chains from one sample in a study of CD8+CD57+ T cells in acquired aplastic anemia. TCRdb used MiXCR to reprocess the reads, holding one entry per CDR3 protein. The sample includes 260,000 or so distinct CDR3 sequences, roughly 82% of them seen just once. The sequenced sample consisted of sorted CD4+, CD8+, or CD8+CD57+ T cells (not recorded which) from PBMCs. These receptors were taken from a human donor with aplastic anemia. The CDR3 runs from the conserved cysteine through the conserved F or W. The D gene is left open where the match is weak. Part of the rows lack a size; the others show once, few, many or a class for expanded clones.

-	TRBJ1-2	TRBV7-8	-	CASSLAVAGDTNF	TGTGCCAGCAGCCTAGCCGTAGCAGGCGACACCAACTTC
-	TRBJ2-7	TRBV7-3	-	CASSEGAGTYEQYF	TGTGCCAGCAGCGAAGGGGCAGGGACCTACGAGCAGTACTTC
-	TRBJ1-3	TRBV9	TRBD1	CASSATGAGNTIYF	TGTGCCAGCAGCGCGACAGGGGCTGGAAACACCATATATTTT
-	TRBJ2-5	TRBV7-2	TRBD2	CASSHAGGTYNEQYF	TGTGCCAGCAGCCACGCGGGGGGCACCTACAATGAGCAGTACTTC
-	TRBJ2-5	TRBV4-3	-	CASSQDRGLETQYF	TGCGCCAGCAGCCAAGATCGGGGGCTTGAGACCCAGTACTTC
-	TRBJ1-2	TRBV5-8	-	CASSFTQGSNYGYTF	TGTGCCAGCAGCTTTACTCAGGGCTCAAACTATGGCTACACCTTC
-	TRBJ2-3	TRBV7-3	-	CASSLGPDRQYF	TGTGCCAGCAGCCTAGGGCCAGATAGGCAGTATTTT
-	TRBJ1-1	TRBV29-1	-	CSVAGLNTEAFF	TGCAGCGTAGCAGGGCTAAACACTGAAGCTTTCTTT
-	TRBJ1-1	TRBV7-3	-	CASSLGGQVAEAFF	TGTGCCAGCAGCTTGGGGGGACAAGTCGCTGAAGCTTTCTTT
many	TRBJ2-1	TRBV12-3/TRBV12-4	-	CASSFNEQFF	TGTGCCAGCAGTTTCAATGAGCAGTTCTTC
-	TRBJ2-3	TRBV7-2	-	CASRRSGAGASTDTQYF	TGTGCCAGCCGGAGGTCCGGGGCGGGGGCGAGCACAGATACGCAGTATTTT
-	TRBJ2-1	TRBV7-6	TRBD2	CASSFQESGGCDEQFF	TGTGCCAGCAGCTTTCAGGAGAGCGGGGGGTGCGATGAGCAGTTCTTC
once	TRBJ1-6	TRBV5-1	-	CASSILNLDVSSYNSPLHF	TGCGCCAGCAGCATACTCAATCTGGACGTAAGCTCCTATAATTCACCCCTCCACTTT
-	TRBJ2-3	TRBV9	-	CASSLATAPDTPYF	TGTGCCAGCAGCTTAGCGACCGCCCCAGATACGCCCTATTTT
-	TRBJ2-3	TRBV19	-	CASTEISTDTQYF	TGTGCCAGTACTGAGATCTCCACAGATACGCAGTATTTT
-	TRBJ1-2	TRBV5-5	-	CASSDQLGHYYGYTF	TGTGCCAGCAGTGACCAGCTCGGACATTACTATGGCTACACCTTC
once	TRBJ2-3	TRBV15	-	CATSGGRRKDTQYF	TGTGCCACCAGCGGGGGCCGCAGGAAAGATACGCAGTACTTT
-	TRBJ1-1	TRBV7-6	-	CASTLGSVTTGAFF	TGTGCCAGCACCCTAGGCAGCGTCACCACTGGGGCCTTCTTT
-	TRBJ2-3	TRBV7-3	TRBD2	CASSLAGSRGKQYF	TGTGCAAGCAGCTTAGCGGGAAGTCGGGGAAAGCAGTATTTT
-	TRBJ2-7	TRBV7-8	-	CASSEVEPLHYQQYF	TGTGCCAGCAGCGAGGTGGAGCCCCTACACTACCAGCAGTACTTC
few	TRBJ2-1	TRBV5-5	TRBD2	CASSSGGGGGSDEQFF	TGTGCCAGCAGCTCTGGTGGGGGCGGGGGGAGCGATGAGCAGTTCTTC
few	TRBJ2-3	TRBV7-9	-	CASSLAGGARAKYF	TGTGCCAGCAGCTTAGCGGGGGGGGCCCGGGCCAAGTATTTT
-	TRBJ2-3	TRBV7-3	-	CSPRIGGCTLKLSF	TGTTCTCCCAGGATCGGGGGTTGTACCCTGAAGCTTTCTTTT
-	TRBJ1-1	TRBV7-9	-	CASTLGRVPPGADAFF	TGTGCCAGCACCCTAGGGAGGGTCCCCCCTGGGGCCGACGCTTTCTTT
-	TRBJ2-3	TRBV7-8	-	CASSFHPGGTTQSF	TGTGCCAGCAGCTTTCATCCAGGCGGGACAACCCAGTCCTTT
-	TRBJ1-5	TRBV20-1	TRBD1	CSARGQGNQPQHF	TGCAGTGCTAGGGGACAGGGGAATCAGCCCCAGCATTTT
-	TRBJ2-1	TRBV9	-	CASSLTGTGANVQFF	TGTGCCAGCAGCTTGACGGGGACTGGGGCCAATGTCCAGTTCTTC
-	TRBJ2-4	TRBV2	TRBD2	CASGDGGNITYF	TGTGCCAGCGGAGACGGGGGGAACATTACGTACTTC
-	TRBJ2-3	TRBV2	-	CASRAGGTKTEKLYF	TGTGCCAGCAGGGCTGGGGGCACAAAGACAGAGAAGCTGTATTTT
-	TRBJ1-4	TRBV20-1	-	CSARMEKLFF	TGCAGTGCTAGAATGGAAAAACTGTTTTTT
-	TRBJ1-5	TRBV11-2	TRBD1	CASRTGTKQPQHF	TGTGCCAGCAGGACAGGGACAAAGCAGCCCCAGCATTTT
-	TRBJ1-1	TRBV7-6	-	CASSLERTATGAAFF	TGTGCCAGCAGCTTAGAGAGGACAGCCACCGGGGCCGCTTTCTTT
-	TRBJ1-6	TRBV11-3	-	CASSFSVALSPLHF	TGTGCCAGCAGCTTCAGTGTCGCCCTTTCACCCCTCCACTTT
few	TRBJ2-3	TRBV2	TRBD2	CASSRGLADTQYF	TGTGCCAGCAGTAGGGGACTAGCAGATACGCAGTATTTT
-	TRBJ2-7	TRBV25-1	TRBD1	CASSPRQGADYSYEQYF	TGCGCCAGCAGTCCGCGACAGGGGGCAGACTATTCCTACGAGCAGTACTTC
-	TRBJ2-3	TRBV10-3	-	CATGGGRAQYF	TGTGCCACAGGGGGAGGGAGGGCGCAGTATTTT
-	TRBJ1-1	TRBV13	TRBD1	CASSPQQGEAFF	TGTGCCAGCAGCCCCCAACAGGGGGAAGCTTTCTTT
-	TRBJ2-1	TRBV15	TRBD2	CATSREGGNNEQFF	TGTGCCACCAGCAGAGAGGGAGGGAACAATGAGCAGTTCTTC
-	TRBJ1-2	TRBV7-9	-	CASSQGGGGGKQF	TGCGCCAGCAGCCAAGGCGGTGGAGGTGGCAAGCAGTTC
-	TRBJ2-1	TRBV5-6	-	CASSLGSENGQDEQFF	TGTGCCAGCAGCTTGGGGAGCGAAAACGGTCAGGATGAGCAGTTCTTC
-	TRBJ2-1	TRBV2	-	CASTAGNEQFF	TGTGCCAGCACCGCGGGTAATGAGCAGTTCTTC
-	TRBJ2-1	TRBV7-2	-	CASSLQGSRGTEYQFF	TGTGCCAGCAGCTTACAGGGAAGCCGCGGTACGGAGTATCAGTTCTTC
-	TRBJ2-3	TRBV9	-	CASSEGGSGINTEYF	TGTGCCAGCAGCGAAGGGGGGTCAGGGATAAACACTGAGTATTTT
-	TRBJ2-5	TRBV7-2	-	CASSLRGGPETQYF	TGTGCCAGCAGCTTAAGGGGAGGTCCCGAGACCCAGTACTTC
-	TRBJ2-7	TRBV15	-	CATSRGRQGPYEQYF	TGTGCCACCAGCAGAGGACGTCAGGGCCCCTACGAGCAGTACTTC
once	TRBJ1-2	TRBV2	-	CASSWEGDGNTEAFFF	TGTGCCAGCAGCTGGGAGGGGGACGGGAACACTGAAGCTTTCTTTTTC
-	TRBJ2-7	TRBV29-1	TRBD1	CSVWDSTYEQYF	TGCAGCGTTTGGGACAGCACCTACGAGCAGTACTTC
-	TRBJ1-1	TRBV7-2	-	CASSLKEKTTINPFF	TGTGCCAGCAGCTTAAAGGAAAAGACAACAATTAACCCCTTCTTT
-	TRBJ2-3	TRBV5-6	TRBD2	CASSLCMVSGNINTQYF	TGTGCCAGCAGCTTGTGTATGGTCAGCGGGAATATAAATACGCAGTATTTT
-	TRBJ1-1	TRBV9	-	CASSVGSATHNFAFF	TGTGCCAGCAGCGTAGGGTCAGCAACGCACAATTTTGCTTTCTTT
-	TRBJ2-5	TRBV7-3	TRBD1	CASSIRGQKHTRYF	TGTGCCAGCAGCATAAGGGGACAGAAACACACAAGGTACTTC
many	TRBJ2-1	TRBV7-8	-	CASSLAGGADTQEQFF	TGTGCCAGCAGCTTAGCGGGAGGCGCCGATACGCAGGAGCAGTTCTTC
-	TRBJ2-7	TRBV2	-	CASTQDGNDKQYF	TGTGCCAGCACCCAGGACGGAAACGATAAGCAGTACTTC
-	TRBJ2-7	TRBV29-1	TRBD1	CSVISGTGAVDEQYF	TGCAGCGTTATCTCCGGGACAGGGGCGGTCGACGAGCAGTACTTC
-	TRBJ2-1	TRBV5-8	-	CASSGTPTSSNEQFF	TGTGCCAGTAGTGGTACACCTACTTCTTCCAATGAGCAGTTCTTC